The 20 T cell receptor beta chains below were found in one sample sequenced in a study of T cell repertoires in cytomegalovirus infection. TCRdb called the reads again in MiXCR, with one record for every CDR3 protein. Here the sample spans about 260,000 distinct CDR3 sequences, roughly 13% being singletons. Sequencing input: PBMCs. All receptors come from a human donor in good health (CMV status not recorded). Some clones in this sample may be carry-over from other donors' samples.

This clonotype has more than one count but fewer than ten. V gene TRBV28 combines with J gene TRBJ1-6, with D unresolved. This CDR3 contains 15 residues. CDR1 MDHEN and CDR2 SYDVKM come from the germline V gene. Trimming removed 6 bases from V and 5 bases from J, with 14 bases in between. Here the CDR3 DNA reads TGTGCCAGCAGCTTAACCGGGCCAAATAATTCACCCCTCCACTTT. The encoded protein is CASSLTGPNNSPLHF.

This clonotype has a handful of counts. The V and J genes are TRBV11-3 and TRBJ2-5; a weak D match, TRBD2 (6 bases). This CDR3 spans 13 amino acids. Germline V gene data show CDR1 as SGHNT and CDR2 as YENEEA. V was shortened by 5 bases and J by 5 bases, with 12 bases between the two germline ends. The CDR3 loop reads CASSRAGFETQYF. In nucleotides, the CDR3 is TGTGCCAGCAGCAGGGCGGGGTTCGAGACCCAGTACTTC.

The V and J genes are TRBV7-9 and TRBJ2-7; TRBD1 aligns across 7 bases. In germline, CDR1 is SEHNR, CDR2 FQNEAQ (reference sequence). The CDR3 runs to 15 residues. After removal of 3 bases from V and 3 bases from J, the junction contained 8 bases not matched to a gene. The DNA for the CDR3 is TGTGCCAGCAGCTTCGCCCGGGACAGTGGCTACGAGCAGTACTTC. Protein product: CASSFARDSGYEQYF.

At least ten counts were recorded for this clonotype. The chain combines TRBV7-2 with TRBJ2-7; D is perhaps TRBD2 (6 bases). V lost 5 bases, J lost 3 bases, and 14 bases lay in between. Germline lookup yields CDR1 SGHTA and CDR2 FQGNSA. The CDR3 has 14 residues. CDR3 region: CASSLRDSGYEQYF. In nucleotides, the CDR3 is TGTGCCAGCAGCCTTCGGGACTCGGGCTACGAGCAGTACTTC.

Remarks on this clonotype: Germline is not matched at one junction end, which may reflect a read error. V gene TRBV3-1 combines with J gene TRBJ2-2, with 11 bases aligning to TRBD2. CDR1 is LGHDT and CDR2 is YNNKEL in the germline V gene (reference sequence). This CDR3 comprises 18 residues. The CDR3 bases are TGTGCCACCAGCGTAAGGACGACTAGCGGGGAAAACACCGGGGAGCTGTTTTTT. Protein product: CATSVRTTSGENTGELFF.

The table lists this clonotype with many counts. The J gene is TRBJ2-1, the V gene TRBV7-8, with 9 bases lining up with TRBD2. The V gene end was trimmed by 1 base and the J gene end by 8 bases; junction bases not matched to a gene: 6. CDR3 length equals 15 residues. Germline V gene sequence: CDR1 SGHVS, CDR2 FQNEAQ. This CDR3 reads CASSLDSGLAYEQFF. DNA for the CDR3: TGTGCCAGCAGCTTAGACAGTGGACTAGCGTATGAGCAGTTCTTC.

This chain uses TRBV6-2 or TRBV6-3 with TRBJ2-2; perhaps TRBD2 as D (7 bases). Trimming cost V 8 bases and J 2 bases, with 12 bases left between them. The CDR3 has 14 amino acids. CDR1 is MNHEY and CDR2 is SVGEGT in the germline V gene. CDR3 sequence (DNA): TGTGCCAGCCTGGGGGGGCGCAACACCGGGGAGCTGTTTTTT. Protein: CASLGGRNTGELFF.

This clonotype occurred many times. The genes are TRBV6-2 or TRBV6-3 and TRBJ2-1; TRBD2 might be the D (7 bases). The CDR3 sequence is 19 residues long. The germline V gene has CDR1 MNHEY and CDR2 SVGEGT. V was shortened by 6 bases and J by 4 bases, with 28 bases between the two germline ends. The CDR3 DNA reads TGTGCCAGCAGCGGACAGACAGGTCGCGGGAGAACCAATTACAATGAGCAGTTCTTC. This sequence encodes CASSGQTGRGRTNYNEQFF.

This clonotype has just a few counts. V is TRBV19 and J is TRBJ2-3, with D tentatively TRBD1 (6 bases). Germline V gene data show CDR1 as LNHDA and CDR2 as SQIVND (reference sequence). CDR3 length: 14 amino acids. Trimming removed 9 bases at V and 3 bases at J, with 16 bases between. The CDR3 DNA is TGTGCCAGCGGGACCATACAGGGAACAGATACGCAGTATTTT. This codes for CASGTIQGTDTQYF.

This clonotype was observed many times. The CDR3 coding sequence is TGTGCCAGCCGCCTGGGAGGGAGCTATGGCTACACCTTC. This sequence encodes CASRLGGSYGYTF. This rearrangement joins TRBV7-2 to TRBJ1-2; D gene uncertain. The CDR3 runs to 13 residues. The germline CDR1 and CDR2 sequences are SGHTA and FQGNSA. The V and J ends lost 8 bases and 4 bases respectively, with 14 bases between them.

This clonotype has only a few counts. The chain is built from TRBV19 and TRBJ1-5; D is unclear. Germline V gene data show CDR1 as LNHDA and CDR2 as SQIVND (reference sequence). V gave up 5 bases and J gave up 9 bases, with 11 bases separating them. This CDR3 has 12 amino acids. CDR3 nucleotides: TGTGCCAGTAGTCCCCTTGAGGGGCCCCAGCATTTT. Amino acids: CASSPLEGPQHF.

This chain connects TRBV2 to TRBJ1-2; D is perhaps TRBD1 (6 bases). V gave up 5 bases and J gave up 0 bases, with 13 bases separating them. The CDR3 is 15 residues long. The germline gives CDR1 SNHLY, CDR2 FYNNEI. The CDR3, as DNA: TGTGCCAGCAGTAATACAGGGAGCTCTAACTATGGCTACACCTTC. It encodes CASSNTGSSNYGYTF.

This clonotype was detected many times. The chain recombines TRBV7-9 with TRBJ1-5; perhaps TRBD1 as D (6 bases). V lost 5 bases, J lost 0 bases, and 8 bases lay in between. The germline V gene encodes CDR1 SEHNR and CDR2 FQNEAQ (reference sequence). This CDR3 has 14 residues. For the CDR3, the DNA is TGTGCCAGCAGCACGGACAGTAGCAATCAGCCCCAGCATTTT. This translates into CASSTDSSNQPQHF.

The rearrangement uses TRBV29-1 and TRBJ2-2; D is undetermined. The CDR3 contains 13 residues. The germline V and J ends were trimmed by 0 bases and 5 bases, with 7 bases remaining between them. Germline V CDR1 and CDR2: SQVTM, ANQGSEA. CDR3 sequence reads: CSVEEYGTGELFF. In DNA form, the CDR3 reads TGCAGCGTTGAAGAGTACGGGACCGGGGAGCTGTTTTTT.

This clonotype was seen many times. This chain links TRBV5-6 with TRBJ1-1, with D possibly TRBD1 on 5 matching bases. CDR1 is SGHDT and CDR2 is YYEEEE in the germline V gene. The CDR3 consists of 15 residues. V lost 4 bases, J lost 0 bases, and 13 bases lay in between. The chain's CDR3 is CASSLTDKVNTEAFF. In DNA, the CDR3 is TGTGCCAGCAGCCTCACGGACAAGGTGAACACTGAAGCTTTCTTT.

This clonotype has more than one count but fewer than ten. The chain combines TRBV29-1 with TRBJ2-7, with 8 bases that match TRBD2. Germline assignment: CDR1 SQVTM and CDR2 ANQGSEA. V was pared by 4 bases and J by 7 bases, with 15 bases of the junction left unmatched. The CDR3 contains 15 residues. CDR3 sequence reads: CSVAGAGGIIQEQYF. CDR3 nucleotides: TGCAGCGTTGCGGGGGCGGGAGGAATCATCCAAGAGCAGTACTTC.

This chain joins TRBV7-3 and TRBJ1-1; TRBD1 is a possible D gene (5 bases). The CDR3 has 17 residues. The V end lost 4 bases, the J end lost 1 base, and 19 bases lay between the germline ends. The germline gives CDR1 SGHTA, CDR2 FQGTGA. In DNA form, the CDR3 reads TGTGCCAGCAGCTCGTCCCCTGGGGGAAGCCGGAACACTGAAGCTTTCTTT. Protein sequence: CASSSSPGGSRNTEAFF.

This chain connects TRBV20-1 to TRBJ2-3; 9 nucleotides match TRBD2. Germline assignment: CDR1 DFQATT and CDR2 SNEGSKA (reference sequence). The CDR3 covers 15 residues. V gave up 6 bases and J gave up 3 bases; unmatched junction bases: 10. This CDR3 reads CSATAGREGTDTQYF. The CDR3, as DNA: TGCAGTGCCACCGCTGGGCGGGAGGGAACAGATACGCAGTATTTT.

This clonotype occurred a few times. The chain is built from TRBV7-3 and TRBJ2-2; 9 nucleotides align to TRBD2. Germline lookup yields CDR1 SGHTA and CDR2 FQGTGA. CDR3 length equals 17 residues. V shed 5 bases and J 5 bases; nucleotides not matched to a gene: 12. The CDR3 loop reads CASSPAPRLAGTGELFF. CDR3 nucleotide sequence: TGTGCCAGCAGCCCCGCCCCGAGGCTAGCGGGGACCGGGGAGCTGTTTTTT.

The chain carries TRBV6-5 and TRBJ2-6, with D hard to call. Germline CDR1 is MNHEY and CDR2 is SVGAGI. The CDR3 contains 20 residues. The germline V and J ends were trimmed by 0 bases and 4 bases, with 22 bases remaining between them. The CDR3 here is CASSYSSSPKWGLGANVLTF. The DNA for the CDR3 is TGTGCCAGCAGTTACTCGTCATCGCCCAAATGGGGTCTCGGGGCCAACGTCCTGACTTTC.